This T cell receptor beta chain was obtained from a study of response to subunit inactivated influenza vaccine. TCRdb recomputed calls from the RT-PCR reads with MiXCR, one row per CDR3 protein. The sample lists fewer than 800,000 distinct CDR3 sequences; approximately 14% were seen once. Study-level findings and limits: Authors suggested few new T cells are recruited by each seasonal influenza vaccination.

This clonotype came up many times. Its antigen is not identified. V lost 7 bases and J 1 base, leaving 13 bases between the germline ends. This CDR3 has 14 amino acids. V and J are TRBV12-3 or TRBV12-4 and TRBJ1-1; weak D call: TRBD1 (6 bases). This sequence was found in a man aged 45-65 years who received an inactivated influenza vaccine. The source was PBMCs from blood, collected 12 days after vaccination. Here the CDR3 reads CASTPGHQNTEAFF. The DNA of the CDR3 is TGTGCCAGCACCCCGGGACACCAGAACACTGAAGCTTTCTTT.